Presented here are 21 T cell receptor beta chains from one specimen sequenced in a study of blood T cell repertoires in COVID-19 (dated by TCRdb to the early 2020s). Library preparation was by the immunoSEQ multiplex PCR assay. TCRdb limited this immuneACCESS table to in-frame rearrangements with V and J called. A share of clones is missing; checked studies link under half to unresolved V genes, and the rest is unexplained. The sample table shows 30,000 to 35,000 clones, and 85% are seen once. Of the sample, 14% falls within the top ten clones. The sequencing sample was made of peripheral blood. The receptors originated from a human donor with acute or convalescent COVID-19. The donor label of this sample is uncertain.

This chain joins TRBV4-3 and TRBJ1-1, with TRBD1 matching 8 bases. The V gene's germline CDR1 is LGHNA and CDR2 YSLEER. The CDR3 has 16 residues. Germline trimming cut 2 bases from V and 0 bases from J; bases unmatched to any gene: 5. CDR3 bases: TGCGCCAGCAGCCAAACCTACAGGGGGATGAACACTGAAGCTTTCTTT. As protein: CASSQTYRGMNTEAFF.

The gene calls are TRBV15 and TRBJ1-1; 9 bases are a match to TRBD1. Germline V gene sequence: CDR1 LNHNV, CDR2 YYDKDF (reference sequence). Trimming took 2 bases from V and 7 from J; bases not matched to a gene: 2. This CDR3 spans 13 amino acids. CDR3 coding DNA: TGTGCCACCAGCAGAATGACAGGGGGTGAAGCTTTCTTT. Its translation is CATSRMTGGEAFF. Full variable domain (remainder filled in from reference TRBV15 and TRBJ1-1): DAMVIQNPRYQVTQFGKPVTLSCSQTLNHNVMYWYQQKSSQAPKLLFHYYDKDFNNEADTPDNFQSRRPNTSFCFLDIRSPGLGDTAMYLCATSRMTGGEAFFGQGTRLTVV.

The chain is built from TRBV6-5 and TRBJ1-4, with 9 bases matching TRBD1. After removal of 0 bases from V and 7 bases from J, the junction contained 6 bases not matched to a gene. Germline CDR1 is MNHEY and CDR2 is SVGAGI. The CDR3 sequence is 16 residues long. The CDR3 DNA is TGTGCCAGCAGTTACTCGATGGGGACAGGGTTTGAAAAACTGTTTTTT. This sequence encodes CASSYSMGTGFEKLFF.

The V call is TRBV7-8, the J call TRBJ2-7, with D perhaps TRBD1 (6 bases). V was pared by 3 bases and J by 3 bases, with 12 bases between. This CDR3 is 14 amino acids long. From germline, CDR1 is SGHVS and CDR2 FQNEAQ. The DNA of the CDR3 is TGTGCCAGCAGCTTTGGACAGACCAGCTACGAGCAGTACTTC. Protein product: CASSFGQTSYEQYF.

As concerns this clone: One end of the junction fails to match germline, which may point to a read error. V is TRBV11-2 and J is TRBJ2-1; 8 bases line up with TRBD1. The CDR3 sequence is 12 residues long. The germline V gene encodes CDR1 SGHAT and CDR2 FQNNGV. The CDR3, as DNA: TGTGCCAGCAGCTTGGACAGGGTTGTGTCACTCTTC. Its translation is CASSLDRVVSLF.

The rearrangement links TRBV30 to TRBJ2-3; D not certain. V lost 0 bases to trimming and J lost 10 bases, with 8 bases between them. The CDR3 has 11 amino acids. Germline lookup yields CDR1 GTSNPN and CDR2 SVGIG (reference sequence). CDR3 bases: TGTGCCTGGAGTGTAGTGGTAGCGCAGTATTTT. It is translated as CAWSVVVAQYF.

J is TRBJ2-2 and V is TRBV3-1 (or the pseudogene TRBV3-2); D gene unclear. There are 15 residues in the CDR3. From germline, CDR1 is LGHDT and CDR2 YNNKEL (reference sequence). V lost 2 bases and J 5 bases, leaving 12 bases between the germline ends. The CDR3 is CASSQRLAITGELFF. As DNA, the CDR3 is TGTGCCAGCAGCCAAAGATTAGCTATTACCGGGGAGCTGTTTTTT.

V is TRBV27 and J is TRBJ1-1, with D perhaps TRBD1 (6 bases). From germline, CDR1 is MNHEY and CDR2 SMNVEV (reference sequence). V gave up 4 bases and J gave up 4 bases, with 22 bases separating them. The CDR3 sequence is 17 residues long. CDR3 sequence: CASSSPPRGQGSTEAFF. The CDR3 nucleotides read TGTGCCAGCAGTTCACCCCCCCGCGGGCAGGGGAGCACTGAAGCTTTCTTT.

In this sample, this clone turned up once. The genes are TRBV7-8 and TRBJ1-1; 9 bases agree with TRBD1. This CDR3 has 15 amino acids. After removal of 7 bases from V and 5 bases from J, the junction contained 11 bases not matched to a gene. Germline V gene lookup returns CDR1 SGHVS and CDR2 FQNEAQ. The CDR3, as DNA: TGTGCCAGCACCAAGAGACAGGGGGGGGAGACTGAAGCTTTCTTT. This translates into CASTKRQGGETEAFF.

The chain is built from TRBV6-2 or TRBV6-3 and TRBJ1-4; D may be TRBD1 (6 bases). CDR1 and CDR2 from the germline V gene are MNHEY and SVGEGT. The CDR3 runs to 15 residues. V lost 2 bases, J lost 8 bases, and 15 bases lay in between. CDR3 nucleotide sequence: TGTGCCAGCAGTTACGCCGGGACACGTTACGAAAAACTGTTTTTT. It encodes CASSYAGTRYEKLFF.

J is TRBJ1-2 and V is TRBV30; D is unresolved. CDR3 length: 13 amino acids. CDR1 and CDR2 (germline): GTSNPN, SVGIG (reference sequence). V lost 5 bases to trimming and J lost 4 bases, with 14 bases between them. The chain's CDR3 is CAWSGSAGYGYTF. For the CDR3, the DNA is TGTGCCTGGTCGGGGTCTGCGGGCTATGGCTACACCTTC.

The rearrangement joins TRBV7-9 to TRBJ1-6; D may be TRBD1 (5 bases). Deletions cut 5 bases from V and 4 bases from J, with 12 bases between. CDR3 length equals 15 residues. Germline V lookup: CDR1 SEHNR, CDR2 FQNEAQ (reference sequence). CDR3 sequence reads: CASSRETGYNSPLHF. The CDR3 bases are TGTGCCAGCAGCCGCGAAACAGGTTATAATTCACCCCTCCACTTT.

The chain carries TRBV19 and TRBJ1-4, with no clear D. This CDR3 spans 13 amino acids. CDR1 and CDR2 from the germline V gene are LNHDA and SQIVND (reference sequence). Trimming removed 10 bases at V and 0 bases at J, with 9 bases between. The CDR3 sequence is CATADATNEKLFF. The CDR3 DNA reads TGTGCCACTGCGGATGCAACTAATGAAAAACTGTTTTTT.

This clone was detected a few times. At the DNA level, this CDR3 is encoded by other sequences in the same sample as well. The chain is built from TRBV7-9 and TRBJ1-2; no reliable D call. The CDR3 has 14 residues. With 4 bases removed from V and 2 bases from J, the gap between germline ends came to 11 bases. The germline V gene encodes CDR1 SEHNR and CDR2 FQNEAQ (reference sequence). The CDR3 spells CASSSLTENYGYTF. The CDR3 coding sequence is TGTGCCAGCAGCTCCCTGACGGAGAACTATGGCTACACCTTC.

The V gene is TRBV10-2, the J gene TRBJ2-7; D gene ambiguous. Between the trimmed V and J ends, which lost 4 bases and 5 bases, there was a span of 15 bases. CDR1 is WSHSY, CDR2 SAAADI, per germline. The CDR3 spans 14 residues. Here the CDR3 reads CASSAALPSDEQYF. CDR3 in DNA: TGCGCCAGCAGTGCGGCCCTCCCCAGCGACGAGCAGTACTTC.

The rearrangement uses TRBV29-1 and TRBJ2-1, with 8 bases that match TRBD2. The ends lost 4 bases at V and 5 bases at J; junction bases unmatched: 4. The CDR3 contains 13 residues. Germline V lookup: CDR1 SQVTM, CDR2 ANQGSEA. The CDR3 bases are TGCAGCGTTGTCGCGGGGGGCCACAATGAGCAGTTCTTC. It encodes CSVVAGGHNEQFF.

The V call is TRBV7-9, the J call TRBJ1-6; no clear D gene. Germline assignment: CDR1 SEHNR and CDR2 FQNEAQ (reference sequence). V was shortened by 1 base and J by 3 bases, with 7 bases between the two germline ends. This CDR3 region has 15 residues. The CDR3 DNA follows: TGTGCCAGCAGCTTAGGAGCTGACTATAATTCACCCCTCCACTTT. Protein product: CASSLGADYNSPLHF.

This clone has more than one count but fewer than ten. The chain combines TRBV29-1 with TRBJ1-2; no firm D call. Germline values: CDR1 SQVTM, CDR2 ANQGSEA. CDR3 length equals 13 residues. V gave up 5 bases and J gave up 4 bases, with 14 bases separating them. CDR3 residues: CSVSTGSFYGYTF. For the CDR3, the DNA is TGCAGCGTTTCAACCGGGTCCTTCTATGGCTACACCTTC.

This clone turned up a few times. The rearrangement links TRBV5-8 to TRBJ2-7; D not certain. V was shortened by 1 base and J by 0 bases, with 8 bases between the two germline ends. Germline assignment: CDR1 SGHTS and CDR2 YDEGEE. This CDR3 is built from 14 residues. CDR3 region: CASSLTKYSYEQYF. The CDR3 region has the DNA TGTGCCAGCAGCTTGACTAAGTACTCCTACGAGCAGTACTTC.

The chain uses TRBV28 and TRBJ1-3; 7 bases agree with TRBD1. CDR3 length: 15 amino acids. The V and J ends lost 5 bases and 2 bases, in that order; junction bases with no gene match: 6. Germline CDR1 MDHEN, CDR2 SYDVKM. CDR3 loop: CASSPDRVTGNTIYF. The CDR3 nucleotides are TGTGCCAGCAGTCCTGACAGGGTTACTGGAAACACCATATATTTT.

This clone has just a few counts. V usage is TRBV6-5 and J usage is TRBJ1-1, with D possibly being TRBD1 (5 bases). CDR1 is MNHEY, CDR2 SVGAGI, per germline. The V gene lost 5 bases and the J gene lost 5 bases, with 9 bases spanning the gap. This CDR3 region has 12 residues. The CDR3 DNA reads as TGTGCCAGCAGTCAGGGAAAGACTGAAGCTTTCTTT. It encodes CASSQGKTEAFF.